This T cell receptor (beta chain) was recorded in a study of blood T cells in healthy people across ages. The CDR3 consists of 17 residues. J gave up 0 bases and V 5 bases, and 10 bases lay outside the gene matches. Germline V CDR1 and CDR2: SGHVS, FQNEAQ. Primed by a sample-barcoded 5' primer and a J-beta primer mix, a second PCR proceeded for about 7 to 12 cycles. One entry per CDR3 protein, called by TCRdb with MiXCR from the 5' RACE reads. The sample includes more than 900,000 distinct CDR3 sequences, 29% of them seen just once. This same sample was also part of a study on T cells of mothers and their children.

The receptor was isolated from a woman between 40 and 55 years old in good health. Sequences were obtained from blood. The V and J genes are TRBV7-8 and TRBJ2-3; 8 bases align to TRBD1. CDR3 amino acids: CASSPGPRTGSTDTQYF. The CDR3 DNA sequence: TGTGCCAGCAGCCCCGGGCCGCGGACAGGGAGCACAGATACGCAGTATTTT.